This TCR beta chain was recorded in a study of OX40 agonist ivuxolimab in advanced cancers. Looking at the study overall: Partial responses were achieved by three patients: one hepatocellular carcinoma, two cutaneous melanoma.

Study-wide results and caveats: CD4+ and CD8+ blood T cells expanded clonally by week 6 at 0.1 to 3.0 mg/kg. Partial responders treated at 0.1-3.0 mg/kg exhibited clonal expansion among the lowest measured.

Generated by immunoSEQ multiplex PCR, the TCRdb table keeps only in-frame clones and is missing some. The sample has roughly 50,000 clones, roughly 88% seen once. In germline, CDR1 is KGHSH, CDR2 LQKENI. V was clipped by 2 bases and J by 7 bases; unmatched bases: 5. The CDR3 loop spans 14 amino acids. This clone was recorded a few times. Its antigen is unidentified. This TCR was sampled from an adult with an advanced solid tumor such as melanoma, head and neck, liver or kidney cancer. Here the sequenced sample was CD4+ or CD8+ T cells sorted from blood, taken in a trial of the OX40 agonist ivuxolimab. V and J are TRBV18 and TRBJ1-5; 7 nucleotides line up with TRBD1. The CDR3 sequence: CASSPITGVQPQHF. CDR3 coding DNA: TGTGCCAGCTCACCAATCACAGGGGTCCAGCCCCAGCATTTT. Full variable domain (remainder filled in from reference TRBV18 and TRBJ1-5): NAGVMQNPRHLVRRRGQEARLRCSPMKGHSHVYWYRQLPEEGLKFMVYLQKENIIDESGMPKERFSAEFPKEGPSILRIQQVVRGDSAAYFCASSPITGVQPQHFGDGTRLSIL.